This TCR beta chain was captured in a study of PD-1 blockade in classical Hodgkin lymphoma. Study-wide points: The authors have not defined what causes the repertoire differences, possibly disease activity or prior therapy. The CD4+ diversity rise by C4D1 was clearest in complete responders. Prior to therapy, complete responders displayed diversity much like that of newly diagnosed patients.

Concerning this clone itself: Its cognate antigen is unknown. Relative to the germline gene, one junction end is altered; a read error may explain this.

The assay was immunoSEQ multiplex PCR, and TCRdb's table has in-frame clones only and misses some. Of tens of thousands of clones in the sample, about four fifths were seen once. Brentuximab vedotin exposure varied, and every patient relapsed after autologous stem cell transplantation. CDR3 length: 14 amino acids. Germline CDR1 and CDR2: SGHTA and FQGTGA. The J gene is TRBJ1-2, the V gene TRBV7-3; 9 bases map to TRBD1. This receptor was identified in a human donor with classical Hodgkin lymphoma. This material consisted of peripheral blood mononuclear cells (PBMCs), taken at baseline. The CDR3 DNA is TGTGCCAGCAGCCCCACAGGGGGCGATGCTCCCTTCGCCTTC. Translating it yields CASSPTGGDAPFAF.